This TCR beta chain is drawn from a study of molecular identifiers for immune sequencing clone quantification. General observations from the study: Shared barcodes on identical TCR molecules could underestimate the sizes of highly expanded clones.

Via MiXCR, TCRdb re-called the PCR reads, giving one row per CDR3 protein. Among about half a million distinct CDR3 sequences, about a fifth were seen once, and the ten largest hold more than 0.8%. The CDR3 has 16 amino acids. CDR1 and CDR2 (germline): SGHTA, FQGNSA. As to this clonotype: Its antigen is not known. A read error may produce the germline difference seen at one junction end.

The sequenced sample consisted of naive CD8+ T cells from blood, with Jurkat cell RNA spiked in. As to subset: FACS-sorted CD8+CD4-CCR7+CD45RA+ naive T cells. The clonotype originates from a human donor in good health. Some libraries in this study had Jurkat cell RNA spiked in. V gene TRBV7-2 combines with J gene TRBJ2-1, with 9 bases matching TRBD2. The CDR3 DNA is TGTGCCAGCAGCTTAGAAACTAGCGGGCCCTACAATGAGCGGTTCTTC. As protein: CASSLETSGPYNERFF.